This T cell receptor (beta chain) derives from a study of T cell responses to AZD1222 COVID-19 vaccine. This clone has only one observation. Its antigen is unknown. Germline assignment: CDR1 MGHRA and CDR2 YSYEKL. V was clipped by 0 bases and J by 3 bases; unmatched bases: 1. The CDR3 is made up of 14 amino acids. The data were produced by immunoSEQ multiplex PCR, yet TCRdb's version contains in-frame clones alone and is incomplete. The table shows about 110,000 clones, with approximately 90% occurring only once. Whole-study results and caveats: The donor cohort was predominantly white British with a female majority, and clonal diversity may have been underestimated. The study sampled repertoires only after the peak T cell response. At baseline, seropositivity was found in only six AZD1222 recipients.

This material consisted of peripheral blood, taken on day 0 of AZD1222 vaccination. The rearrangement uses TRBV4-1 and TRBJ1-2; 7 bases line up with TRBD1. The TCR originated in an adult in good health. The CDR3 here is CASSQETGHYGYTF. CDR3 nucleotide sequence: TGCGCCAGCAGCCAAGAGACAGGGCACTATGGCTACACCTTC.